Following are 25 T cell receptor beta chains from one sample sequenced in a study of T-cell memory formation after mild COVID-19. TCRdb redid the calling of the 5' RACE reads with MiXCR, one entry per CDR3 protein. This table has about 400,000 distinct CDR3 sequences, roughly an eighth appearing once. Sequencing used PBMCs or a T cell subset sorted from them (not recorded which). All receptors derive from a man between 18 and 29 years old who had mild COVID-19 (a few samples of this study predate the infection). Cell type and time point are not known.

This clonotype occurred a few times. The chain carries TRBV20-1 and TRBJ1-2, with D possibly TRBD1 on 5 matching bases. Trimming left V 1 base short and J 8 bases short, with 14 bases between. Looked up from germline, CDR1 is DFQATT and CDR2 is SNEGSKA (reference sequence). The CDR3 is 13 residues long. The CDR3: CSARAPRVDGYTF. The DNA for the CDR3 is TGCAGTGCTAGAGCACCCAGGGTCGACGGCTACACCTTC.

CDR3 region: CASSSRDRGLDTQYF. The DNA of the CDR3 is TGTGCCAGCAGCTCCCGGGACAGGGGGCTTGATACGCAGTATTTT. V usage is TRBV7-9 and J usage is TRBJ2-3; 12 bases are a match to TRBD1. This CDR3 is built from 15 residues. Germline CDR1 reads SEHNR; CDR2 reads FQNEAQ (reference sequence). Germline trimming cut 4 bases from V and 6 bases from J; bases unmatched to any gene: 5.

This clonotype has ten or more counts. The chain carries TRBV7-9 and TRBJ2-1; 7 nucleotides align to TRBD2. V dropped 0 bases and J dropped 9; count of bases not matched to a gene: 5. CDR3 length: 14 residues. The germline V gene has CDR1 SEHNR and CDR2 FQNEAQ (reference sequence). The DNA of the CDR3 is TGTGCCAGCAGCTTAGCGATCGGGAGGTCTGAGCAGTTCTTC. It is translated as CASSLAIGRSEQFF.

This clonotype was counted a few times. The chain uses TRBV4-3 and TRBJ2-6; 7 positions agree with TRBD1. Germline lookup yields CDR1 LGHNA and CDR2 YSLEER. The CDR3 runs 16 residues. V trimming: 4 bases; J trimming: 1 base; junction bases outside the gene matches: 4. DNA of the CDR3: TGCGCCAGCAGCCCCGGGACAGCGTCTGGGGCCAACGTCCTGACTTTC. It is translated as CASSPGTASGANVLTF.

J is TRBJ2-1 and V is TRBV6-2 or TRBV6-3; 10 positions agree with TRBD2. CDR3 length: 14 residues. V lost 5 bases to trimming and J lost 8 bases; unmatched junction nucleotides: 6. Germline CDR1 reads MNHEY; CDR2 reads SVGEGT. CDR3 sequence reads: CASSQRGGRYEQFF. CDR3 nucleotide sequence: TGTGCCAGCAGTCAGCGGGGGGGCCGCTATGAGCAGTTCTTC.

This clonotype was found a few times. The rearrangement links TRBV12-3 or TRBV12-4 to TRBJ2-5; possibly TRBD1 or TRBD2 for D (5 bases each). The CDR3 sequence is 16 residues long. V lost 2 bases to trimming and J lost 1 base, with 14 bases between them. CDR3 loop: CASSLPGRPGQETQYF. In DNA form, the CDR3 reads TGTGCCAGCAGTTTACCGGGACGCCCAGGCCAAGAGACCCAGTACTTC.

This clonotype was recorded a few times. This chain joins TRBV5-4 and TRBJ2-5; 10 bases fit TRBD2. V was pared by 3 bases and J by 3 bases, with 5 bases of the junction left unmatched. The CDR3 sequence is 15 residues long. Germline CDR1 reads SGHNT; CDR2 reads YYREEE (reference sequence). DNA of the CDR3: TGTGCCAGCAGCTCGCTCCTAGCGGGGGAAGAGACCCAGTACTTC. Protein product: CASSSLLAGEETQYF.

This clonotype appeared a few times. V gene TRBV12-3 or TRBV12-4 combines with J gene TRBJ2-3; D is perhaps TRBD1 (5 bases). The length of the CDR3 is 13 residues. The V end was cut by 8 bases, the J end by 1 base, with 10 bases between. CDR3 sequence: CASGKQGTDTQYF. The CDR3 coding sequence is TGTGCCAGCGGAAAACAGGGCACAGATACGCAGTATTTT.

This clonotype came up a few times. The CDR3 DNA is TGTGCCAGCACCGCAGGGGGAAACACCATATATTTT. Its protein product is CASTAGGNTIYF. The chain has TRBV7-9 and TRBJ1-3, with D possibly being TRBD1 (5 bases). Trimming removed 7 bases at V and 4 bases at J, with 8 bases between. CDR3 length equals 12 residues. CDR1 and CDR2 (germline): SEHNR, FQNEAQ (reference sequence).

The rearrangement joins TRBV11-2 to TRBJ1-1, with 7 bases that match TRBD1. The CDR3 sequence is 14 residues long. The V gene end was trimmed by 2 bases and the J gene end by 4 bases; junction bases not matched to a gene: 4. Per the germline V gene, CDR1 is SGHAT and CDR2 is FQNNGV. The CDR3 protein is CASSLTGEGTEAFF. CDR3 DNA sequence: TGTGCCAGCAGCTTAACAGGGGAAGGCACTGAAGCTTTCTTT.

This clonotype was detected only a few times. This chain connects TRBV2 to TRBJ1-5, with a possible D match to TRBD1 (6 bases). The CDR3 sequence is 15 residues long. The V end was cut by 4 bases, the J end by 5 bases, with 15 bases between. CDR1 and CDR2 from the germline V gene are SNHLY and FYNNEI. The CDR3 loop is CASSGVGGAYQPQHF. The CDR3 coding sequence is TGTGCCAGCAGTGGCGTAGGGGGGGCCTATCAGCCCCAGCATTTT.

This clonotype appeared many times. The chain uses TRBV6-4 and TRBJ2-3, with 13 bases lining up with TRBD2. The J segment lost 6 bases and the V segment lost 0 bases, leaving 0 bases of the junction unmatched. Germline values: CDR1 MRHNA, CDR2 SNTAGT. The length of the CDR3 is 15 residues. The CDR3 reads CASSDSTSGGDTQYF. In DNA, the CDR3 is TGTGCCAGCAGTGACTCGACTAGCGGGGGGGATACGCAGTATTTT.

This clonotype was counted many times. CDR3 sequence (DNA): TGTGCCACCGCGAAGGGGGTTTACACTGAAGCTTTCTTT. This encodes CATAKGVYTEAFF. This chain connects TRBV6-5 to TRBJ1-1; D perhaps matches TRBD1 (6 bases). Germline CDR1 MNHEY, CDR2 SVGAGI. This CDR3 spans 13 amino acids. The V gene lost 10 bases and the J gene lost 3 bases, with 15 bases spanning the gap.

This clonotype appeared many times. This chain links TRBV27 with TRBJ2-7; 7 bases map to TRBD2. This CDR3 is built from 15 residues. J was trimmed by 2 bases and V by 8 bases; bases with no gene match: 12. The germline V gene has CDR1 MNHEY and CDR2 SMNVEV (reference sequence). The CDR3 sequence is CASSAGPAGTYEQYV. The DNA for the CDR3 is TGTGCCAGCTCGGCCGGGCCAGCGGGAACCTACGAGCAGTACGTC.

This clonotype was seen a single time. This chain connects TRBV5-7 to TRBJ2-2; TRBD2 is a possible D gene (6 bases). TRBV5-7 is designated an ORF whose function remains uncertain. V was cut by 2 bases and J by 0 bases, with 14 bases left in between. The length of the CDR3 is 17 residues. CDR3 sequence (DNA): TGTGCCAGCAGCTTTGAGTTGGGGGAGGCGAACACCGGGGAGCTGTTTTTT. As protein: CASSFELGEANTGELFF.

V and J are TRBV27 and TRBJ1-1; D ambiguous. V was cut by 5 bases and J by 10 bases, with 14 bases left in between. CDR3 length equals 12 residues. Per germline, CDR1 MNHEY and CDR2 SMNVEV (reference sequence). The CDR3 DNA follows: TGTGCCAGCAGTCCCCGGTCAGACCCAGCTTTCTTT. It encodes CASSPRSDPAFF.

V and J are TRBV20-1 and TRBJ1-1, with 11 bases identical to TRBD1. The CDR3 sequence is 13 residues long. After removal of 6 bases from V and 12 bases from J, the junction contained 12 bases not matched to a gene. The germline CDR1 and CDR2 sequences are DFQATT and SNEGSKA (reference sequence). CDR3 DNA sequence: TGCAGTGCGCCGGGACAGGGGGTCACACGGCCTTTCTTT. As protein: CSAPGQGVTRPFF.

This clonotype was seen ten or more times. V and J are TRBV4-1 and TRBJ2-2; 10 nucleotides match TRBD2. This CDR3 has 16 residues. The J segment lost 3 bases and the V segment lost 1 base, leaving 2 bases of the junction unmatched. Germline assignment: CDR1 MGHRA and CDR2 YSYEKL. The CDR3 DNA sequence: TGCGCCAGCAGCCAAGTAGGACTAGCGGACACCGGGGAGCTGTTTTTT. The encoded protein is CASSQVGLADTGELFF.

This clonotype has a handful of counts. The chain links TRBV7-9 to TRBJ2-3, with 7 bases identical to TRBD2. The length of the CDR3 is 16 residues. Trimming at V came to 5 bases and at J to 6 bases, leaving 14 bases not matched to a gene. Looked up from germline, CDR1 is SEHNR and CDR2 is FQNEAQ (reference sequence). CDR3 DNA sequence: TGTGCCAGCAGCCACGGGGACGGACTAGTTGTGGATACGCAGTATTTT. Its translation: CASSHGDGLVVDTQYF.

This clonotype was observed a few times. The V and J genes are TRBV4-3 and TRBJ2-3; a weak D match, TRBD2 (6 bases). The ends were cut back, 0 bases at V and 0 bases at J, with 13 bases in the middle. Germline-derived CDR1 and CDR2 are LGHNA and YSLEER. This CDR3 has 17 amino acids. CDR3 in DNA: TGCGCCAGCAGCCAAGATCGGTTCGGGGGTAGCACAGATACGCAGTATTTT. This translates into CASSQDRFGGSTDTQYF.

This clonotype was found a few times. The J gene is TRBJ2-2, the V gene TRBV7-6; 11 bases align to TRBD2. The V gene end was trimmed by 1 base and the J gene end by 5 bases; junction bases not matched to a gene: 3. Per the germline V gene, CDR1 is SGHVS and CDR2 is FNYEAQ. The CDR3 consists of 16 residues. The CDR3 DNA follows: TGTGCCAGCAGCTTAGTGACTAGCGGGGTTACCGGGGAGCTGTTTTTT. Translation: CASSLVTSGVTGELFF. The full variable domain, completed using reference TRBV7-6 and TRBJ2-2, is GAGVSQSPRYKVTKRGQDVALRCDPISGHVSLYWYRQALGQGPEFLTYFNYEAQQDKSGLPNDRFSAERPEGSISTLTIQRTEQRDSAMYRCASSLVTSGVTGELFFGEGSRLTVL.

As DNA, the CDR3 is TGTGCCAGTAGCCCGACAGGGCCGTTGGCGTATCGCTACACCTTC. This encodes CASSPTGPLAYRYTF. J is TRBJ1-2 and V is TRBV19; TRBD1 matches 7 bases. The germline CDR1 and CDR2 sequences are LNHDA and SQIVND (reference sequence). After removal of 6 bases from V and 9 bases from J, the junction contained 16 bases not matched to a gene. The CDR3 is 15 residues long.

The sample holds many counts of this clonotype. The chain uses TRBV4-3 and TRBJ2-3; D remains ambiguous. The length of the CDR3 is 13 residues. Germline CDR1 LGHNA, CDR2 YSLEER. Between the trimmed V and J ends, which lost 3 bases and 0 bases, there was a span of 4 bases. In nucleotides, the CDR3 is TGCGCCAGCAGCCAGGGCAGCACAGATACGCAGTATTTT. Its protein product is CASSQGSTDTQYF.

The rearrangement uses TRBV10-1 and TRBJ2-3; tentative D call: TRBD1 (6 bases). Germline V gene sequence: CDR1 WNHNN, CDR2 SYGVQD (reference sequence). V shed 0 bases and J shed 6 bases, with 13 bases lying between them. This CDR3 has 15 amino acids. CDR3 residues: CASSESGHRPDTQYF. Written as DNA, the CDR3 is TGCGCCAGCAGTGAGTCGGGACACCGCCCGGATACGCAGTATTTT.

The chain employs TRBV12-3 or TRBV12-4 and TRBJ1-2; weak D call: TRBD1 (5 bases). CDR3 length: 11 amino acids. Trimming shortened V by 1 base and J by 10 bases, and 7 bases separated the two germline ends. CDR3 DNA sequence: TGTGCCAGCAGTTTAGGAGGGGACTACACCTTC. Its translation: CASSLGGDYTF.